Below are 30 T cell receptor beta chains sequenced from a single sample in a study of vaccination effects on CD4 cells after COVID-19. These TCRs are of unknown antigen specificity. Investigators separated out CD4+ T cells once around nine days of culture had passed. The assay was immunoSEQ multiplex PCR, and TCRdb's table has in-frame clones only and misses some. Of about 28,000 clones listed, over 55% are singletons. The sample here was CD4+ T cells from PBMCs cultured without peptide, taken before COVID-19 vaccination. The receptors come from a human donor who received a COVID-19 vaccine.

This clone was counted between two and nine times. The V and J genes are TRBV5-1 and TRBJ1-5; no clear D gene. The CDR3 totals 16 residues. V was clipped by 0 bases and J by 0 bases, with 10 bases between them. Germline CDR1 and CDR2: SGHRS and YFSETQ. The CDR3 spells CASSLDGGNSNQPQHF. CDR3 bases: TGCGCCAGCAGCTTGGACGGCGGAAATAGCAATCAGCCCCAGCATTTT.

The J gene is TRBJ1-1, the V gene TRBV14, with a weak D call TRBD1 (6 bases). With 4 bases removed from V and 1 base from J, the gap between germline ends came to 10 bases. The CDR3 loop spans 14 amino acids. Germline V gene data show CDR1 as SGHDN and CDR2 as FVKESK. In DNA, the CDR3 is TGTGCCAGCAGCCCTGGGACAACGAACACTGAAGCTTTCTTT. It yields the protein CASSPGTTNTEAFF.

This clone is classed as medium-sized. This chain joins TRBV4-1 and TRBJ1-2; D unclear. Looked up from germline, CDR1 is MGHRA and CDR2 is YSYEKL. V dropped 1 base and J dropped 7 bases, with 7 bases sitting between them. The CDR3 extends over 12 amino acids. CDR3: CASSQATVGYTF. CDR3 coding DNA: TGCGCCAGCAGCCAAGCCACGGTTGGCTACACCTTC.

The chain has TRBV7-8 and TRBJ1-5, with D uncertain. The germline gives CDR1 SGHVS, CDR2 FQNEAQ. The length of the CDR3 is 15 residues. V was pared by 1 base and J by 2 bases, with 9 bases between. The CDR3 DNA is TGTGCCAGCAGCTTAGAGAAACTCGGCAATCAGCCCCAGCATTTT. Encoded protein: CASSLEKLGNQPQHF.

The V call is TRBV7-9, the J call TRBJ2-3; D possibly corresponds to TRBD2 (5 bases). The CDR3 contains 16 residues. Trimming pared 3 bases from V and 1 base from J, leaving 14 bases between. Germline CDR1 and CDR2: SEHNR and FQNEAQ (reference sequence). The CDR3 sequence: CASSLRVRSGTDTQYF. In nucleotides, the CDR3 is TGTGCCAGCAGCTTGCGGGTGCGGAGCGGCACAGATACGCAGTATTTT.

By share, this clone ranks as medium-sized (0.01 to 0.1%). The genes are TRBV4-1 and TRBJ2-5; D gene ambiguous. Germline-derived CDR1 and CDR2 are MGHRA and YSYEKL. V lost 4 bases and J 5 bases, leaving 20 bases between the germline ends. The CDR3 is 16 amino acids. CDR3 residues: CASSPSPEDGRETQYF. CDR3 nucleotides: TGCGCCAGCAGCCCGAGTCCCGAAGATGGTAGGGAGACCCAGTACTTC.

The genes are TRBV5-6 and TRBJ1-5; D gene unclear. Trimming left V 0 bases short and J 2 bases short, with 6 bases between. Germline lookup yields CDR1 SGHDT and CDR2 YYEEEE. This CDR3 has 14 residues. Here the CDR3 reads CASSLAGRNQPQHF. The CDR3 DNA is TGTGCCAGCAGCTTGGCTGGTCGCAATCAGCCCCAGCATTTT.

The chain employs TRBV10-3 and TRBJ1-2; D call uncertain. With 0 bases removed from V and 5 bases from J, the gap between germline ends came to 1 base. Per germline, CDR1 ENHRY and CDR2 SYGVKD. The CDR3 covers 11 residues. CDR3 amino acids: CAISESYGYTF. The CDR3 DNA sequence: TGTGCCATCAGTGAGTCGTATGGCTACACCTTC.

This sequence joins TRBV11-2 and TRBJ2-1; D ambiguous. Germline V gives CDR1 SGHAT, CDR2 FQNNGV. Trimming removed 0 bases from V and 6 bases from J, with 6 bases in between. This CDR3 region has 13 residues. The CDR3 loop is CASSLDRSNEQFF. The CDR3 nucleotides are TGTGCCAGCAGCTTAGATCGCAGCAATGAGCAGTTCTTC.

This chain joins TRBV7-2 and TRBJ1-5, with 8 bases that match TRBD1. CDR3 length equals 14 residues. The V segment lost 3 bases and the J segment 5 bases; nucleotides outside the gene matches: 3. Germline-derived CDR1 and CDR2 are SGHTA and FQGNSA. This chain's CDR3 is CASSFRQGYQPQHF. CDR3 bases: TGTGCCAGCAGCTTTCGACAGGGGTATCAGCCCCAGCATTTT.

This chain joins TRBV3-1 (or the pseudogene TRBV3-2) and TRBJ1-2, with D maybe TRBD1 (5 bases). CDR3 length equals 13 residues. Per germline, CDR1 LGHDT and CDR2 YNNKEL (reference sequence). The ends were cut back, 2 bases at V and 8 bases at J, with 12 bases in the middle. CDR3 in DNA: TGTGCCAGCAGCCAACAGGGAATAGTGGGCTACACCTTC. Amino acid sequence: CASSQQGIVGYTF.

The chain employs TRBV2 and TRBJ2-5; maybe TRBD1 (5 bases). The CDR3 has 13 residues. The germline V and J ends were trimmed by 10 bases and 1 base, with 13 bases remaining between them. Germline assignment: CDR1 SNHLY and CDR2 FYNNEI. DNA of the CDR3: TGTGCCACCCAGGGCAATGGCCAAGAGACCCAGTACTTC. This sequence encodes CATQGNGQETQYF.

This clone was seen a few times. V gene TRBV19 combines with J gene TRBJ2-7, with unresolved D. V shed 0 bases and J shed 1 base, with 7 bases lying between them. Germline values: CDR1 LNHDA, CDR2 SQIVND (reference sequence). CDR3 length: 14 amino acids. The CDR3 region is CASSIEGRSYEQYF. CDR3 nucleotide sequence: TGTGCCAGTAGTATAGAGGGCAGATCCTACGAGCAGTACTTC.

This clone has more than one count but fewer than ten. The V and J genes are TRBV3-1 (or the pseudogene TRBV3-2) and TRBJ2-1; 10 nucleotides agree with TRBD2. This CDR3 comprises 15 residues. V shed 0 bases, J shed 12 bases, and the junction held 8 bases outside the gene matches. The germline V gene encodes CDR1 LGHDT and CDR2 YNNKEL (reference sequence). CDR3: CASSQDIGSGRGQFF. The CDR3 nucleotides are TGTGCCAGCAGCCAAGATATTGGGAGCGGGAGGGGGCAGTTCTTC.

This clone was picked up a small number of times. CDR3 sequence (DNA): TGTGCTAGTGGTTTGGGTACAGCTACCCGTAACTATGGCTACACCTTC. It encodes CASGLGTATRNYGYTF. V gene TRBV12-5 combines with J gene TRBJ1-2; D is ambiguous. The germline V gene encodes CDR1 LGHNT and CDR2 FRNRAP. The CDR3 loop spans 16 amino acids. Trimming removed 1 base from V and 1 base from J, with 13 bases in between. The complete variable domain, with remaining parts taken from reference TRBV12-5 and TRBJ1-2, reads DARVTQTPRHKVTEMGQEVTMRCQPILGHNTVFWYRQTMMQGLELLAYFRNRAPLDDSGMPKDRFSAEMPDATLATLKIQPSEPRDSAVYFCASGLGTATRNYGYTFGSGTRLTVV.

This rearrangement joins TRBV18 to TRBJ2-1, with D unresolved. This CDR3 region has 11 residues. With 0 bases removed from V and 11 bases from J, the gap between germline ends came to 5 bases. CDR1 and CDR2 from the germline V gene are KGHSH and LQKENI. This CDR3 reads CASSPPGKQFF. The CDR3 nucleotides read TGTGCCAGCTCACCACCGGGAAAGCAGTTCTTC.

This clone has only a few counts. CDR3 region: CASSTGHAYEQYF. The CDR3 coding sequence is TGTGCCAGCAGTACTGGACACGCCTACGAGCAGTACTTC. The chain links TRBV6-5 to TRBJ2-7, with a tentative D call TRBD1 (5 bases). The germline V and J ends were trimmed by 5 bases and 2 bases, with 10 bases remaining between them. The germline gives CDR1 MNHEY, CDR2 SVGAGI. This CDR3 is 13 amino acids long.

The V call is TRBV6-6, the J call TRBJ1-2; 7 bases are shared with TRBD1. Per germline, CDR1 MNHNY and CDR2 SVGAGI (reference sequence). Trimming at V came to 7 bases and at J to 3 bases, leaving 5 bases not matched to a gene. This CDR3 has 13 residues. In DNA form, the CDR3 reads TGTGCCAGCACTGCACAGGGGCACTATGGCTACACCTTC. Residues: CASTAQGHYGYTF.

V usage is TRBV4-1 and J usage is TRBJ2-1; D is possibly TRBD1 or TRBD2 (5 bases each). Deletions cut 4 bases from V and 9 bases from J, with 13 bases between. There are 13 residues in the CDR3. Germline loops: CDR1 MGHRA, CDR2 YSYEKL. This CDR3 reads CASSRAGSGEQFF. The CDR3, as DNA: TGCGCCAGCAGCCGAGCAGGGAGCGGTGAGCAGTTCTTC.

The DNA of the CDR3 is TGTGCCAGCAGCAAAGTGCTGCGGACACGTAATAGTCGAGTCTATGGCTACACCTTC. Protein sequence: CASSKVLRTRNSRVYGYTF. The chain employs TRBV21-1 and TRBJ1-2; the table gives TRBD1 as D, unverified against the DNA. TRBV21-1 is designated a pseudogene. The CDR3 runs 19 residues.

The table lists this clone with a few counts. The CDR3 is CAISESAQGGSPLHF. The CDR3 DNA sequence: TGTGCCATCAGTGAGTCAGCACAGGGGGGATCACCCCTCCACTTT. The gene calls are TRBV10-3 and TRBJ1-6, with 8 bases aligning to TRBD1. CDR3 length: 15 residues. Germline V gives CDR1 ENHRY, CDR2 SYGVKD. With V trimmed by 0 bases and J by 10 bases, 5 bases remained unmatched.

The J gene is TRBJ1-3, the V gene TRBV5-1, with 8 positions matching TRBD1. Trimming removed 3 bases from V and 0 bases from J; junction bases left unmatched: 5. Germline values: CDR1 SGHRS, CDR2 YFSETQ. This CDR3 contains 16 residues. CDR3 in amino acids: CASSSNGQGSGNTIYF. CDR3 bases: TGCGCCAGCAGCTCCAACGGACAGGGCTCTGGAAACACCATATATTTT.

Only one count was recorded for this clone. The chain is built from TRBV5-6 and TRBJ2-2; no clear D. The CDR3 is made up of 12 amino acids. V was pared by 2 bases and J by 3 bases, with 2 bases between. In germline, CDR1 is SGHDT, CDR2 YYEEEE. The DNA of the CDR3 is TGTGCCAGCAGCTTCCACACCGGGGAGCTGTTTTTT. It yields the protein CASSFHTGELFF.

The chain uses TRBV11-2 and TRBJ2-7, with TRBD1 as a possible D gene (6 bases). Germline CDR1 is SGHAT and CDR2 is FQNNGV. The CDR3 is 13 residues long. Deletions cut 2 bases from V and 6 bases from J, with 11 bases between. Written as DNA, the CDR3 is TGTGCCAGCAGCTTATGGGGGCCAGGCGAGCAGTACTTC. Its protein is CASSLWGPGEQYF.

This chain connects TRBV7-2 to TRBJ2-2, with D perhaps matching TRBD2 (5 bases). The CDR3 runs to 14 residues. The V end was cut by 1 base, the J end by 7 bases, with 10 bases between. CDR1 SGHTA and CDR2 FQGNSA come from the germline V gene. In DNA, the CDR3 is TGTGCCAGCAGCTTAGTCGGGATCGGCGGGGAGCTGTTTTTT. Amino acids: CASSLVGIGGELFF.

This clone was observed a single time. This chain joins TRBV6-5 and TRBJ2-4; D is possibly TRBD2 (6 bases). Germline assignment: CDR1 MNHEY and CDR2 SVGAGI. The CDR3 has 15 amino acids. V was pared by 9 bases and J by 0 bases, with 15 bases between. The CDR3 protein is CASTQPGLAKNIQYF. For the CDR3, the DNA is TGTGCCAGTACCCAGCCGGGACTAGCCAAAAACATTCAGTACTTC.

The chain is built from TRBV18 and TRBJ1-1; the D is unclear. This CDR3 comprises 14 residues. The V end lost 2 bases, the J end lost 0 bases, and 7 bases lay between the germline ends. Per germline, CDR1 KGHSH and CDR2 LQKENI. The CDR3 here is CASSPAVMNTEAFF. The CDR3 nucleotides read TGTGCCAGCTCACCAGCAGTCATGAACACTGAAGCTTTCTTT.

The V and J genes are TRBV5-1 and TRBJ2-2; TRBD2 agrees at 14 bases. After removal of 3 bases from V and 5 bases from J, the junction contained 9 bases not matched to a gene. This CDR3 contains 18 residues. Germline CDR1 reads SGHRS; CDR2 reads YFSETQ. CDR3 loop: CASSSGTSGGILTGELFF. As DNA, the CDR3 is TGCGCCAGCAGCTCCGGGACTAGCGGGGGTATCTTAACCGGGGAGCTGTTTTTT.

A few counts support this clone. The gene calls are TRBV10-1 and TRBJ2-1; the match to TRBD2 covers 8 bases. The CDR3 totals 15 residues. J lost 7 bases, V lost 6 bases, and 11 bases had no gene match. Germline CDR1 is WNHNN and CDR2 is SYGVQD (reference sequence). The CDR3 DNA follows: TGCGCCAGCAGGGACGGGGCGGGAGGCAGAAATGAGCAGTTCTTC. It is translated as CASRDGAGGRNEQFF.

This chain connects TRBV6-5 to TRBJ1-5; TRBD1 might be the D (6 bases). The CDR3 has 15 residues. CDR1 is MNHEY, CDR2 SVGAGI, per germline. V lost 3 bases to trimming and J lost 5 bases, with 14 bases between them. The CDR3 here is CASSYGRAGDQPQHF. The CDR3 nucleotides are TGTGCCAGCAGTTATGGGAGGGCAGGGGATCAGCCCCAGCATTTT.